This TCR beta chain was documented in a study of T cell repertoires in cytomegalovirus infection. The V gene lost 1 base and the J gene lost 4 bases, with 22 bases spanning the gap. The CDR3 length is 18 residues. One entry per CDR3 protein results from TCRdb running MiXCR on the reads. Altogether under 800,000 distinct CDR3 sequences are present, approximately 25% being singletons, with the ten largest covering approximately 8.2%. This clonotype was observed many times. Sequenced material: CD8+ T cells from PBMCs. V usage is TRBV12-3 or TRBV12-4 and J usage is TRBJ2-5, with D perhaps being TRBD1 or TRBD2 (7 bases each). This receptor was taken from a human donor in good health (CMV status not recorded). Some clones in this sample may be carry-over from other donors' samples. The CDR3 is CASSLGPGGGEGGETQYF. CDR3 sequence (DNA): TGTGCCAGCAGTTTAGGGCCAGGGGGGGGCGAAGGAGGAGAGACCCAGTACTTC.